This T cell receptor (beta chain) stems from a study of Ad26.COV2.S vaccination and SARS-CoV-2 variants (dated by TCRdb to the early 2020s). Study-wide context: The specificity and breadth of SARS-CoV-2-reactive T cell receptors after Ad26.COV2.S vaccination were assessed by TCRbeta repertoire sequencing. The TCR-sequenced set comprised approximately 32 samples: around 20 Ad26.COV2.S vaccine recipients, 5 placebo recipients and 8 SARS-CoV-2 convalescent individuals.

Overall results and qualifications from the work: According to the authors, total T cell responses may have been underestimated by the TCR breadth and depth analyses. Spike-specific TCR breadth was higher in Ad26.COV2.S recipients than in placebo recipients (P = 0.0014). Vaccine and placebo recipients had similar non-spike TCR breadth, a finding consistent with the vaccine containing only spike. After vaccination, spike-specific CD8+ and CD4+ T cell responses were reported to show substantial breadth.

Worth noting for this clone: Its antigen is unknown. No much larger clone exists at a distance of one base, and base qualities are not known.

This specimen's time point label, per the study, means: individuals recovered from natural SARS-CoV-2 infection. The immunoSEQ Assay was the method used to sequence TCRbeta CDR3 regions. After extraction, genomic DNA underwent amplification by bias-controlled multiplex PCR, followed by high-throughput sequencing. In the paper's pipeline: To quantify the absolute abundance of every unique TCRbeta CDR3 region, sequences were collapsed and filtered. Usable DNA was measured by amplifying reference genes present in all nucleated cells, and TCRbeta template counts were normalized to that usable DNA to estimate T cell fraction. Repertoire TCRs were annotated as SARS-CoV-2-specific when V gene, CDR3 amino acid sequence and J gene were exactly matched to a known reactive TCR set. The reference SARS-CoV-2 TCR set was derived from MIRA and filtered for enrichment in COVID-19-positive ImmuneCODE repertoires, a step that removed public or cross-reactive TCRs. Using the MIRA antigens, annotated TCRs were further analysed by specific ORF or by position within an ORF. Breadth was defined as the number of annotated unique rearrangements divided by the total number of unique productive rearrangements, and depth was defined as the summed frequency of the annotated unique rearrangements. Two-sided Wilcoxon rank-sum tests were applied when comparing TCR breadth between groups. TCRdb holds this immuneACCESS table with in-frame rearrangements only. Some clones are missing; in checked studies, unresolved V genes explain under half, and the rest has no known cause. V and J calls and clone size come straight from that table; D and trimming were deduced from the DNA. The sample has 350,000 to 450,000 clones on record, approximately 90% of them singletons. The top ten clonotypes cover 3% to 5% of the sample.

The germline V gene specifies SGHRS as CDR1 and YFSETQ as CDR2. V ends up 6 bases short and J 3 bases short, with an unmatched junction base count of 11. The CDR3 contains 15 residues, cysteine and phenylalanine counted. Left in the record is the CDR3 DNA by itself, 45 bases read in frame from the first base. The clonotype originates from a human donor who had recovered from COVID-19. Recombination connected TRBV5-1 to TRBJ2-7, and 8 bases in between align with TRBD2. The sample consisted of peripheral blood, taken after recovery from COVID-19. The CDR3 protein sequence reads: CASISTSGGLYEQYF. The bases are TGCGCCAGCATAAGCACGAGCGGGGGCCTCTACGAGCAGTACTTC.